This T cell receptor (beta chain) emerged from a study of blood T cell repertoires in COVID-19. Across the whole study: PBMCs, B-cell-depleted T cells, or T cells were the source of the cDNA or gDNA that made up the material.

Original processing methods: By means of reference gene primer amplification, nucleated cell counts were estimated. Libraries were prepared by immunoSEQ multiplex PCR; TCRdb keeps only in-frame clonotypes and omits some of them. V, J and clone size are those of that table, while D and trimming were read from the DNA. The sample carries some 140,000 clones, more than 75% recorded once. The TCR sequence derives from a man in his 70s with active COVID-19. Sequencing was carried out using peripheral blood.

The CDR3 nucleotides read TGTGCCAGTAGGACGACAGGGGAAGGAAACACCATATATTTT. The encoded protein is CASRTTGEGNTIYF. J is TRBJ1-3 and V is TRBV19; 8 nucleotides match TRBD1. Germline V lookup: CDR1 LNHDA, CDR2 SQIVND (reference sequence). This CDR3 is built from 14 residues. V gave up 6 bases and J gave up 4 bases; unmatched junction bases: 5.